These 6 T cell receptor beta chains share one sample of origin, sequenced in a study of identical twins listed by TCRdb under 2016. The library was built by means of 5' RACE. Sequencing relied on an Illumina HiSeq 2000. The public reads were reprocessed in TCRdb via fastp at Q25 and MiXCR, keeping in-frame beta chains. One record per CDR3 amino acid sequence lists the most common genes and DNA. The sample table contains hundreds of thousands of distinct CDR3 sequences; only one count was recorded for roughly 8% of them. In total, the top ten clones hold around 0.98% of the sample. The same data also went into a second study, on yellow fever vaccine responses in identical twins.

The sequencing input was PBMCs. The receptors stem from a woman between 18 and 30 years old in good health.

At least ten counts were recorded for this clonotype. V and J are TRBV12-3 or TRBV12-4 and TRBJ1-5; the match to TRBD1 covers 8 bases. The CDR3 is 14 amino acids. Unmatched junction bases numbered 6, after V lost 5 bases and J lost 6 bases. The CDR3 spells CASSGQGGSQPQHF. The CDR3 DNA is TGTGCCAGCAGTGGACAGGGTGGGAGTCAGCCCCAGCATTTT.

The rearrangement joins TRBV5-6 to TRBJ2-7; D is unresolved. The CDR3 spans 13 residues. V dropped 4 bases and J dropped 3 bases, with 11 bases sitting between them. CDR1 and CDR2 (germline): SGHDT, YYEEEE. CDR3 nucleotides: TGTGCCAGCAGCAGAACAAACCTCTACGAGCAGTACTTC. As protein: CASSRTNLYEQYF.

The chain recombines TRBV24-1 with TRBJ2-1; the D gene is possibly TRBD2 (6 bases). The CDR3 length is 13 residues. Germline values: CDR1 KGHDR, CDR2 SFDVKD. Trimming stripped 9 bases from V and 9 bases from J, with 17 bases between. CDR3 region: CATRLGLGSEQFF. CDR3 sequence (DNA): TGTGCCACCCGACTAGGGTTAGGCAGTGAGCAGTTCTTC.

This clonotype was detected many times. The chain employs TRBV18 and TRBJ2-3, with D possibly being TRBD1 (6 bases). This CDR3 has 12 residues. In germline, CDR1 is KGHSH, CDR2 LQKENI. V was pared by 5 bases and J by 5 bases, with 8 bases between. The CDR3 DNA follows: TGTGCCAGCTCATCGGACAGAGATACGCAGTATTTT. Its translation: CASSSDRDTQYF.

V is TRBV6-5 and J is TRBJ2-5; D is unresolved. This CDR3 has 15 residues. Trimming stripped 1 base from V and 2 bases from J, with 11 bases between. The germline CDR1 and CDR2 sequences are MNHEY and SVGAGI. The CDR3 nucleotides read TGTGCCAGCAGTTACTTCGACATGGGACAAGAGACCCAGTACTTC. This gives the protein CASSYFDMGQETQYF.

The V and J genes are TRBV27 and TRBJ1-2; 8 positions agree with TRBD1. Germline CDR1 reads MNHEY; CDR2 reads SMNVEV (reference sequence). This CDR3 has 14 amino acids. V was pared by 4 bases and J by 5 bases, with 6 bases of the junction left unmatched. CDR3 amino acids: CASSSNNRGYGYTF. CDR3 coding DNA: TGTGCCAGCAGTTCGAATAACAGGGGGTATGGCTACACCTTC.